This T cell receptor (beta chain) derives from a study of cytomegalovirus exposure and HLA in healthy donors. On this clone itself: The antigen is not known.

60 Vbeta and 13 Jbeta primers were used in PCR. Some clones are missing from TCRdb's copy, which holds only in-frame ones; the method was immunoSEQ multiplex PCR. The sample holds under 110,000 clones; about two thirds are singletons and the top ten take 0.6% to 1%. Regarding the study as a whole: A later analysis linked a missense variant in DCLRE1C to the trimming of TCR beta V and J genes. Researchers catalogued approximately 170 TCR beta chains as cytomegalovirus-associated.

The V gene lost 3 bases and the J gene lost 9 bases, with 12 bases spanning the gap. Germline V gene sequence: CDR1 SGHDN, CDR2 FVKESK. CDR3 length equals 14 residues. The chain carries TRBV14 and TRBJ1-6, with D perhaps matching TRBD1 (6 bases). The specimen was PBMCs. This clonotype was obtained from a boy aged 5-17 years in good health and CMV-seronegative. The CDR3 DNA reads TGTGCCAGCAGCCATCCCCCCAGGGGTTCACCCCTCCACTTT. It encodes CASSHPPRGSPLHF.